One and the same sample provided the 30 T cell receptor beta chains below, sequenced in a study of T cell changes during pregnancy in multiple sclerosis. Profiling relied on immunoSEQ multiplex PCR, and the TCRdb table lists in-frame clones only, not all of them. The sample yields tens of thousands of clones, around nine tenths seen once. This specimen was peripheral blood, taken in the third trimester of pregnancy. The receptor source for this set is a female donor in good health, enrolled as a control in a pregnancy study.

V is TRBV7-3 and J is TRBJ2-3, with TRBD2 as a possible D gene (5 bases). The length of the CDR3 is 15 residues. Germline CDR1 SGHTA, CDR2 FQGTGA. Trimming pared 3 bases from V and 3 bases from J, leaving 13 bases between. The DNA for the CDR3 is TGTGCCAGCAGCTTTTCAGAGGGTCGGACAGATACGCAGTATTTT. Its translation: CASSFSEGRTDTQYF.

The genes are TRBV4-3 and TRBJ2-1; a weak D match, TRBD2 (6 bases). There are 16 residues in the CDR3. Trimming stripped 5 bases from V and 6 bases from J, with 20 bases between. Germline lookup yields CDR1 LGHNA and CDR2 YSLEER. The CDR3 coding sequence is TGCGCCAGCAGCTACAAGTCCGGGTGGCGGGGCAATGAGCAGTTCTTC. The encoded protein is CASSYKSGWRGNEQFF.

The V and J genes are TRBV19 and TRBJ1-1; D not certain. The CDR3 has 16 amino acids. Per germline, CDR1 LNHDA and CDR2 SQIVND (reference sequence). V was trimmed by 2 bases and J by 0 bases, leaving 13 bases between them. The CDR3 DNA follows: TGTGCCAGTAGTATAAAGCATTCTCTCATGAACACTGAAGCTTTCTTT. It yields the protein CASSIKHSLMNTEAFF.

This rearrangement joins TRBV4-3 to TRBJ1-6; D is undetermined. CDR3 length equals 14 residues. Germline V CDR1 and CDR2: LGHNA, YSLEER. V was clipped by 0 bases and J by 7 bases, with 7 bases between them. DNA for the CDR3: TGCGCCAGCAGCCAAGATGGGCGAAATTCACCCCTCCACTTT. This gives the protein CASSQDGRNSPLHF.

This clone has ten or more counts. Here the CDR3 reads CASSPRDRAEAGYTF. Here the CDR3 DNA reads TGTGCCAGCAGCCCCCGAGACAGGGCAGAAGCTGGCTACACCTTC. This sequence joins TRBV9 and TRBJ1-2; TRBD1 matches 7 bases. The ends lost 4 bases at V and 7 bases at J; junction bases unmatched: 13. The length of the CDR3 is 15 residues. From germline, CDR1 is SGDLS and CDR2 YYNGEE.

This clone turned up a few times. The J gene is TRBJ2-6, the V gene TRBV4-3; maybe TRBD2 (6 bases). V was cut by 1 base and J by 4 bases, with 11 bases left in between. The CDR3 runs to 16 residues. Germline V lookup: CDR1 LGHNA, CDR2 YSLEER. CDR3 in DNA: TGCGCCAGCAGCCAAGCGGGGGTCGCCGGGGCCAACGTCCTGACTTTC. Amino acid sequence: CASSQAGVAGANVLTF.

The chain carries TRBV30 and TRBJ1-5; D might be TRBD1 (6 bases). The CDR3 totals 15 residues. Trimming pared 2 bases from V and 2 bases from J, leaving 13 bases between. From germline, CDR1 is GTSNPN and CDR2 SVGIG (reference sequence). The CDR3, as DNA: TGTGCCTGGAGTCCGACAGGTGTTGGCAATCAGCCCCAGCATTTT. It encodes CAWSPTGVGNQPQHF.

This clone was picked up a small number of times. This chain uses TRBV6-6 with TRBJ1-1, with a possible D match to TRBD1 (6 bases). The CDR3 loop spans 15 amino acids. The V end lost 4 bases, the J end lost 0 bases, and 12 bases lay between the germline ends. In germline, CDR1 is MNHNY, CDR2 SVGAGI (reference sequence). This chain's CDR3 is CASSSTQGLNTEAFF. In nucleotides, the CDR3 is TGTGCCAGCAGTTCCACACAGGGACTGAACACTGAAGCTTTCTTT.

This clone showed up just once. Compared with germline, one end of the junction differs, possibly owing to a read error. The chain recombines TRBV7-7 with TRBJ2-7; tentative D call: TRBD2 (6 bases). The CDR3 length is 15 residues. Germline loops: CDR1 SSHAT, CDR2 FNYEAQ (reference sequence). The CDR3 region is CASSPGLTSSYEQYF. DNA for the CDR3: TGTGCTAGCAGCCCGGGACTGACGAGCTCCTACGAGCAGTACTTC.

This clone turned up a few times. The chain combines TRBV29-1 with TRBJ2-7; TRBD2 is a possible D gene (7 bases). The V and J ends lost 3 bases and 5 bases respectively, with 14 bases between them. Germline CDR1 SQVTM, CDR2 ANQGSEA. The length of the CDR3 is 13 residues. This chain's CDR3 is CSVDGAGANEQYF. DNA of the CDR3: TGCAGCGTTGATGGGGCGGGGGCGAACGAGCAGTACTTC.

The chain uses TRBV2 and TRBJ1-1, with D hard to call. Germline CDR1 is SNHLY and CDR2 is FYNNEI. The CDR3 consists of 13 residues. Trimming shortened V by 2 bases and J by 1 base, and 5 bases separated the two germline ends. This CDR3 is CASSELQNTEAFF. CDR3 coding DNA: TGTGCCAGCAGTGAATTACAGAACACTGAAGCTTTCTTT. Drawing the rest from reference TRBV2 and TRBJ1-1, the complete variable domain is EPEVTQTPSHQVTQMGQEVILRCVPISNHLYFYWYRQILGQKVEFLVSFYNNEISEKSEIFDDQFSVERPDGSNFTLKIRSTKLEDSAMYFCASSELQNTEAFFGQGTRLTVV.

The V gene is TRBV7-2, the J gene TRBJ1-1; D not resolved. This CDR3 spans 13 amino acids. In germline, CDR1 is SGHTA, CDR2 FQGNSA. The V and J ends lost 5 bases and 1 base respectively, with 8 bases between them. The CDR3 region is CASSTRQNTEAFF. The DNA of the CDR3 is TGTGCCAGCAGCACTCGACAGAACACTGAAGCTTTCTTT.

This clone occurred once. The gene calls are TRBV6-5 and TRBJ1-5, with a tentative D call TRBD1 (5 bases). Germline-derived CDR1 and CDR2 are MNHEY and SVGAGI. V lost 6 bases, J lost 1 base, and 10 bases lay in between. The CDR3 spans 14 residues. This CDR3 is CASRPDRSNQPQHF. In nucleotides, the CDR3 is TGTGCCAGCAGGCCAGACAGAAGCAATCAGCCCCAGCATTTT.

In its sample, this clone was seen once. The chain uses TRBV27 and TRBJ2-5; no definite D call. CDR3 size: 13 residues. Deletions cut 5 bases from V and 4 bases from J, with 11 bases between. Germline CDR1 reads MNHEY; CDR2 reads SMNVEV (reference sequence). The CDR3 spells CASSKNLLETQYF. The CDR3 DNA reads as TGTGCCAGCAGTAAGAACTTACTAGAGACCCAGTACTTC.

This sequence joins TRBV6-5 and TRBJ1-3; a possible D gene is TRBD1 (6 bases). This CDR3 region has 15 residues. Germline assignment: CDR1 MNHEY and CDR2 SVGAGI. V lost 2 bases, J lost 2 bases, and 10 bases lay in between. The CDR3 nucleotides are TGTGCCAGCAGTTACGTACAGGGAACTGGAAACACCATATATTTT. Protein: CASSYVQGTGNTIYF.

The genes are TRBV6-1 and TRBJ1-1, with 7 bases fitting TRBD1. The CDR3 spans 14 residues. The germline CDR1 and CDR2 sequences are MNHNS and SASEGT. Trimming removed 5 bases from V and 3 bases from J; junction bases left unmatched: 6. As DNA, the CDR3 is TGTGCCAGCAGTCACAGGGGACGGGACACTGAAGCTTTCTTT. It translates to CASSHRGRDTEAFF.

The chain joins TRBV11-3 to TRBJ2-1; 11 bases are a match to TRBD2. In germline, CDR1 is SGHNT, CDR2 YENEEA. This CDR3 has 15 residues. V trimming: 5 bases; J trimming: 12 bases; junction bases outside the gene matches: 12. The chain's CDR3 is CASSTSGGQARVQFF. CDR3 DNA sequence: TGTGCCAGCAGCACTAGCGGGGGCCAAGCTCGGGTGCAGTTCTTC.

The chain carries TRBV5-6 and TRBJ1-5; D ambiguous. Germline V lookup: CDR1 SGHDT, CDR2 YYEEEE. V was pared by 4 bases and J by 3 bases, with 14 bases between. The CDR3 is 15 residues long. The chain's CDR3 is CASSAVRGTNQPQHF. CDR3 in DNA: TGTGCCAGCAGCGCCGTCCGGGGTACCAATCAGCCCCAGCATTTT.

This chain links TRBV4-3 with TRBJ1-5; weak D call: TRBD1 (5 bases). V was clipped by 0 bases and J by 4 bases, with 13 bases between them. The length of the CDR3 is 16 residues. From germline, CDR1 is LGHNA and CDR2 YSLEER. The CDR3 DNA reads TGCGCCAGCAGCCAAGATCGGGAGGACACAAATCAGCCCCAGCATTTT. Protein: CASSQDREDTNQPQHF.

The rearrangement uses TRBV25-1 and TRBJ1-4, with 8 positions matching TRBD1. The germline CDR1 and CDR2 sequences are MGHDK and SYGVNS. The ends lost 4 bases at V and 10 bases at J; junction bases unmatched: 11. The CDR3 runs 15 residues. CDR3 nucleotides: TGTGCCAGCAGTGCCGACAGGGGCGGTCAGGGAAAACTGTTTTTT. This encodes CASSADRGGQGKLFF.

The chain couples TRBV29-1 to TRBJ1-1; D remains unclear. In germline, CDR1 is SQVTM, CDR2 ANQGSEA. Trimming took 3 bases from V and 1 from J, leaving 3 bases between them. The CDR3 spans 11 residues. The CDR3 spells CSVERNTEAFF. The DNA for the CDR3 is TGCAGCGTTGAGAGGAACACTGAAGCTTTCTTT. The variable domain in full, completed from reference TRBV29-1 and TRBJ1-1, reads SAVISQKPSRDICQRGTSLTIQCQVDSQVTMMFWYRQQPGQSLTLIATANQGSEATYESGFVIDKFPISRPNLTFSTLTVSNMSPEDSSIYLCSVERNTEAFFGQGTRLTVV.

This clone was seen a single time. The gene calls are TRBV15 and TRBJ2-3; the D gene is possibly TRBD2 (6 bases). The germline V and J ends were trimmed by 6 bases and 2 bases, with 15 bases remaining between them. Looked up from germline, CDR1 is LNHNV and CDR2 is YYDKDF (reference sequence). CDR3 length equals 15 residues. CDR3 in amino acids: CATRVRGTLTDTQYF. CDR3 nucleotides: TGTGCCACCAGGGTCCGGGGGACTCTCACAGATACGCAGTATTTT.

The chain has TRBV9 and TRBJ2-3, with D perhaps TRBD2 (6 bases). CDR1 SGDLS and CDR2 YYNGEE come from the germline V gene. This CDR3 is built from 15 residues. V was trimmed by 3 bases and J by 3 bases, leaving 14 bases between them. Written as DNA, the CDR3 is TGTGCCAGCAGCGCCGGGACTTCTTGGACAGATACGCAGTATTTT. Amino acid sequence: CASSAGTSWTDTQYF.

This clone occurred a few times. The chain combines TRBV27 with TRBJ1-1; 7 bases fit TRBD1. Germline lookup yields CDR1 MNHEY and CDR2 SMNVEV (reference sequence). Unmatched junction bases numbered 11, after V lost 5 bases and J lost 11 bases. The length of the CDR3 is 13 residues. The CDR3 DNA sequence: TGTGCCAGCAGTGGCACAGGGGCCAACGGGGCTTTCTTT. It codes for CASSGTGANGAFF.

This chain links TRBV7-9 with TRBJ2-5; D gene ambiguous. TRBJ2-7 explains the end of the DNA better; the J call may be wrong. Germline-derived CDR1 and CDR2 are SEHNR and FQNEAQ (reference sequence). This CDR3 has 13 amino acids. The CDR3: CASSSDSSYEQYF. CDR3 nucleotides: TGTGCCAGCAGCTCCGACTCCTCCTACGAGCAGTACTTC.

CDR3 nucleotide sequence: TGTGCCAGCAGTTTTTTACAGGGGGCCCGTGAAAAACTGTTTTTT. It codes for CASSFLQGAREKLFF. J is TRBJ1-4 and V is TRBV28; 9 bases fit TRBD1. The CDR3 spans 15 residues. Trimming took 3 bases from V and 7 from J; bases not matched to a gene: 6. Germline CDR1 MDHEN, CDR2 SYDVKM. Full variable domain (missing parts from reference TRBV28 and TRBJ1-4): DVKVTQSSRYLVKRTGEKVFLECVQDMDHENMFWYRQDPGLGLRLIYFSYDVKMKEKGDIPEGYSVSREKKERFSLILESASTNQTSMYLCASSFLQGAREKLFFGSGTQLSVL.

The V and J genes are TRBV6-1 and TRBJ2-1, with D possibly matching TRBD2 (5 bases). CDR1 is MNHNS, CDR2 SASEGT, per germline. This CDR3 region has 13 residues. Trimming left V 6 bases short and J 4 bases short, with 10 bases between. The CDR3 coding sequence is TGTGCCAGCAGGGAGGTGTCATACAATGAGCAGTTCTTC. Its translation: CASREVSYNEQFF.

The chain has TRBV6-6 and TRBJ2-2; 9 bases map to TRBD2. The CDR3 length is 14 residues. Unmatched junction bases numbered 3, after V lost 6 bases and J lost 4 bases. The germline V gene encodes CDR1 MNHNY and CDR2 SVGAGI (reference sequence). The CDR3 protein is CASSRSGGTGELFF. The CDR3 nucleotides read TGTGCCAGCAGCCGTAGCGGGGGCACCGGGGAGCTGTTTTTT.

This clone was seen only a few times. V and J are TRBV18 and TRBJ1-6; D not resolved. With 5 bases removed from V and 9 bases from J, the gap between germline ends came to 8 bases. This CDR3 is 12 amino acids long. Per the germline V gene, CDR1 is KGHSH and CDR2 is LQKENI. CDR3 loop: CASSGELSPLHF. The CDR3 DNA sequence: TGTGCCAGCTCAGGGGAGCTTTCACCCCTCCACTTT.

The chain uses TRBV18 and TRBJ2-2; TRBD1 is a possible D gene (5 bases). The CDR3 sequence is 14 residues long. From germline, CDR1 is KGHSH and CDR2 LQKENI. Trimming left V 6 bases short and J 0 bases short, with 8 bases between. CDR3 sequence: CASSLGANTGELFF. For the CDR3, the DNA is TGTGCCAGCTCGCTAGGGGCGAACACCGGGGAGCTGTTTTTT.